This TCR beta chain appears in the sequencing data of a study of blood T cell repertoires in COVID-19 (dated by TCRdb to 2018 to 2020). Concerning the study at large: The collaborator samples originated in the United States, Italy and Spain and spanned the acute and convalescent phases of COVID-19. The prospective study material was composed of cDNA or gDNA derived from T cells, B-cell-depleted T cells, or PBMCs. The dataset comprised deeply sampled blood TCRbeta repertoires from subjects exposed to, actively infected with, or recovered from COVID-19. A freely available public database, intended as a resource for researchers studying the immune response to SARS-CoV-2, is where the repertoires were released. The samples were drawn from two sources: the first 160 participants of the ongoing ImmuneRACE study, and 1,000 to 1,500 subjects contributed by 6 global collaborators. Nearly every sample came with metadata listing a de-identified subject ID, COVID-19 status, age in years and sex. Where available, HLA class I and class II types were obtained from metadata supplied by the sample provider rather than from assay-based typing. Broader findings and caveats from the paper: Clinical and demographic metadata were provided uncurated, with the amount varying by source and participant.

One collaborating source in Seattle enrolled patients while the patients were actively infected and followed the patients over time throughout the course of disease. Each collaborating institution followed its own protocols to collect whole blood in K2EDTA tubes. For TCRbeta analysis, collaborators shipped samples in one of three forms: frozen whole blood, isolated PBMCs, or DNA extracted from either of those sample types. V is reduced by 0 bases and J by 5 bases, leaving a spacing of 14 bases between them. The cysteine opens and the phenylalanine closes a CDR3 of 15 amino acids. Only the CDR3 part of the read is kept: 45 bases, read in frame from the first base. CDR1 and CDR2, looked up from the germline V gene, are MRHNA and SNTAGT. This clone has more than one count but fewer than ten. Its antigen target is currently unknown. Base-call qualities are not available, and no considerably larger clone is one nucleotide away.

TCRbeta CDR3 regions were amplified from genomic DNA using the immunoSEQ Assay, a bias-controlled multiplex PCR. From the authors' description of their analysis: Within the assay, amplification of reference gene primers was used to estimate how many nucleated cells each sample contained. To quantify the absolute abundance of each unique TCRbeta CDR3 rearrangement, sequence reads were collapsed and filtered. For each sample, productive Simpson clonality was calculated as the square root of Simpson's diversity index over productive rearrangements. The immuneACCESS repertoire file appears here via TCRdb, limited to in-frame rearrangements. These files lack a portion of the clones; in checked studies, under half of the deficit traces to unresolved V genes, and the cause of the others is not known. The D gene and trimming were derived from the DNA, and the V and J assignments and clone size from that table. Across this sample there are under 60,000 clones, with 80% to 90% seen only once. The ten largest account for approximately 6.5% of the sample.

The sequence derives from a woman aged 55-69 years with COVID-19, enrolled during active disease. The sequenced material came from peripheral blood. In this chain, TRBV6-4 is recombined with TRBJ2-7, with no reliable assignment of the D segment. The DNA reads as follows: TGTGCCAGCAGTGACTCCGCGACTGACGAGGACGAGCAGTACTTC. Its product reads: CASSDSATDEDEQYF.